This record covers a single T cell receptor (beta chain). The sample originates from a study of blood T cell repertoires in COVID-19. Study at large: The samples span acute and convalescent COVID-19 from the United States, Italy and Spain. The analysed material was cDNA or gDNA that came from T cells, B-cell-depleted T cells, or PBMCs.

This CDR3 spans 13 amino acids. Germline values: CDR1 LNHDA, CDR2 SQIVND (reference sequence). Between the trimmed V and J ends, which lost 9 bases and 8 bases, there was a span of 17 bases. In the original analysis: The authors estimated nucleated cell counts from reference gene primer amplification. Profiled with immunoSEQ multiplex PCR; TCRdb holds only in-frame clones, not every one. The D gene and trimming were derived from the DNA, and the V and J assignments and clone size from that table. Here the sample spans over 65,000 clones, about 80% being singletons. The chain is built from TRBV19 and TRBJ1-3; D gene unclear. Sequenced input: peripheral blood. The sequence came from a woman aged 40 to 55 with active or convalescent COVID-19. The CDR3: CASADGVGDTIYF. The CDR3 DNA reads TGTGCCAGCGCCGACGGGGTGGGCGACACCATATATTTT.